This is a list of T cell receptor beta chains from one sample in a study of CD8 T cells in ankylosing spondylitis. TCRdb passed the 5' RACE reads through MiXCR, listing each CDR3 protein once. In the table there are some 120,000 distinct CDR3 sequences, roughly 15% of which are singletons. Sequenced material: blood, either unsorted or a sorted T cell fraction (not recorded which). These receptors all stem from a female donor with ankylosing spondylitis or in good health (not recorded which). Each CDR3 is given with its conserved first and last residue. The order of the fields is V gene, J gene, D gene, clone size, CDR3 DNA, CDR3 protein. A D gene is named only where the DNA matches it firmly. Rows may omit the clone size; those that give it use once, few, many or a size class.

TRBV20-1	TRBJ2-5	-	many	TGCAGTGCTACAGGGTTCCAAGAGACCCAGTACTTC	CSATGFQETQYF
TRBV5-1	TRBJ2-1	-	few	TGCGCCAGCAGCTTGGTGGCGGGTGTGTCCTACAATGAGCAGTTCTTC	CASSLVAGVSYNEQFF
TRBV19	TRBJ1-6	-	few	TGTGCCAGTAGTCCCCTGACAGAAGACAGTTCACCCCTCCACTTT	CASSPLTEDSSPLHF
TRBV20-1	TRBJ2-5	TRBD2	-	TGCAGTGCCAGTGGACTAGCGATCCAAGAGACCCAGTACTTC	CSASGLAIQETQYF
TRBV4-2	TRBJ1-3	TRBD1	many	TGTGCCAGCAGCCCCGGAGACAGGGGAGAAAACACCATATATTTT	CASSPGDRGENTIYF
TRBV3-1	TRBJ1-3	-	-	TGTGCCAGCCGACAGGAACCCAGAAACACCATATATTTT	CASRQEPRNTIYF
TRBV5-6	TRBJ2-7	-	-	TGTGCCAGCAGCTTGGGGCCAGCAGGTGAACCCTACGAGCAGTACTTC	CASSLGPAGEPYEQYF
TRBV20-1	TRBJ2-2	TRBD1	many	TGCAGTGTCTATCCCCGGGACAGACTCACCGGGGAGCTGTTTTTT	CSVYPRDRLTGELFF
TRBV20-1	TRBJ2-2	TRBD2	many	TGCAGTGTCTGGACTAGCGGATCTACCGGGGAGCTGTTTTTT	CSVWTSGSTGELFF
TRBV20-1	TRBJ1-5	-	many	TGCAGTGCTAGGGGACAAGCCAATCAGCCCCAGCATTTT	CSARGQANQPQHF
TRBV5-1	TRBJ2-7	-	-	TGCGCCAGCAGCTGGGCGGGGGACACCTCCTACGAGCAGTACTTC	CASSWAGDTSYEQYF
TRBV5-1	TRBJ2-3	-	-	TGCGCCAGCAGCCAGGAGAGGGGAGGTAGCGCAGATACGCAGTATTTT	CASSQERGGSADTQYF
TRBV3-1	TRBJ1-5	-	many	TGTGCCAGCAGCCAAGGAGGGGCCTCAGGCAATCAGCCCCAGCATTTT	CASSQGGASGNQPQHF
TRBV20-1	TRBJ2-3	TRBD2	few	TGCAGTGCTAGGACTAGCGGTTCTAGCACAGATACGCAGTATTTT	CSARTSGSSTDTQYF
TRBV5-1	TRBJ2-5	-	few	TGCGCCAGCAGTCCTGGCCACGGGGTACAAGAGACCCAGTACTTC	CASSPGHGVQETQYF